The 14 T cell receptor beta chains reported below all come from one sample, sequenced in a study of graft-versus-host responses after intestinal transplantation. Produced via immunoSEQ multiplex PCR; TCRdb's table is partial and in-frame only. The table records approximately 28,000 clones, approximately 93% of them present only once. The starting material was PBMCs, obtained 66 days after intestinal transplant. The receptors were sampled from a human patient who received an intestinal transplant, so some T cells may come from the graft donor.

The chain employs TRBV10-3 and TRBJ2-5; 8 nucleotides line up with TRBD2. The tail of the sequence fits TRBJ2-7 better, so the J call may be wrong. The germline gives CDR1 ENHRY, CDR2 SYGVKD. This CDR3 region has 14 residues. This chain's CDR3 is CAISEPGLGDEQYF. The CDR3 bases are TGTGCCATCAGTGAGCCGGGACTAGGCGACGAGCAGTACTTC.

The genes are TRBV15 and TRBJ1-4, with D possibly being TRBD1 (5 bases). The CDR3 has 12 residues. The V gene's germline CDR1 is LNHNV and CDR2 YYDKDF (reference sequence). The V gene lost 8 bases and the J gene lost 4 bases, with 8 bases spanning the gap. The CDR3 is CATGGNNEKLFF. In DNA, the CDR3 is TGTGCCACCGGGGGAAATAATGAAAAACTGTTTTTT.

The chain has TRBV5-5 and TRBJ1-1; no reliable D call. CDR1 SGHKS and CDR2 YYEKEE come from the germline V gene (reference sequence). The ends were cut back, 0 bases at V and 8 bases at J, with 11 bases in the middle. There are 13 residues in the CDR3. Here the CDR3 DNA reads TGTGCCAGCAGCTTGGTCTTCGCGGGGGAAGCTTTCTTT. Amino acid sequence: CASSLVFAGEAFF. The full variable domain, its missing parts supplied by reference TRBV5-5 and TRBJ1-1, is DAGVTQSPTHLIKTRGQQVTLRCSPISGHKSVSWYQQVLGQGPQFIFQYYEKEERGRGNFPDRFSARQFPNYSSELNVNALLLGDSALYLCASSLVFAGEAFFGQGTRLTVV.

The J gene is TRBJ1-1, the V gene TRBV6-5; no definite D call. CDR1 and CDR2 (germline): MNHEY, SVGAGI. The CDR3 length is 13 residues. The V and J ends lost 5 bases and 3 bases respectively, with 10 bases between them. The CDR3 sequence is CASSPGTHTEAFF. The CDR3 DNA follows: TGTGCCAGCAGTCCCGGAACGCACACTGAAGCTTTCTTT.

This chain uses TRBV6-5 with TRBJ1-6; 10 bases fit TRBD1. CDR1 MNHEY and CDR2 SVGAGI come from the germline V gene. With V trimmed by 4 bases and J by 8 bases, 2 bases remained unmatched. This CDR3 is built from 14 residues. The CDR3 loop is CASSSGQGDSPLHF. Written as DNA, the CDR3 is TGTGCCAGCAGTTCTGGACAGGGGGATTCACCCCTCCACTTT.

This chain joins TRBV9 and TRBJ1-5; no clear D. This CDR3 region has 14 residues. Trimming took 4 bases from V and 7 from J, leaving 15 bases between them. The germline V gene encodes CDR1 SGDLS and CDR2 YYNGEE. DNA of the CDR3: TGTGCCAGCAGCTTAGGAGGGCCGGAACAGCCCCAGCATTTT. This codes for CASSLGGPEQPQHF.

The chain couples TRBV19 to TRBJ1-1, with 9 bases matching TRBD1. The V and J ends lost 9 bases and 10 bases, in that order; junction bases with no gene match: 12. Germline V gene lookup returns CDR1 LNHDA and CDR2 SQIVND (reference sequence). The CDR3 is made up of 13 amino acids. CDR3 bases: TGTGCCAGCCTTAAACCGGGACAGGGAGGAGCTTTCTTT. It codes for CASLKPGQGGAFF.

The chain has TRBV4-1 and TRBJ1-2; D uncertain. Trimming pared 0 bases from V and 7 bases from J, leaving 12 bases between. The CDR3 spans 14 residues. The germline CDR1 and CDR2 sequences are MGHRA and YSYEKL. CDR3 bases: TGCGCCAGCAGCCAAGATTTAACATTCTCTGGCTACACCTTC. Protein sequence: CASSQDLTFSGYTF.

The chain carries TRBV2 and TRBJ2-3, with 16 bases aligning to TRBD2. Trimming cost V 9 bases and J 4 bases; bases outside gene matches: 10. This CDR3 region has 17 residues. In germline, CDR1 is SNHLY, CDR2 FYNNEI. The CDR3 sequence is CARQGTSGGDLADTQYF. CDR3 in DNA: TGTGCCAGACAGGGGACTAGCGGGGGGGATTTGGCAGATACGCAGTATTTT.

This clone was observed a single time. This sequence joins TRBV7-9 and TRBJ2-7; 8 nucleotides agree with TRBD2. The germline CDR1 and CDR2 sequences are SEHNR and FQNEAQ (reference sequence). V trimming: 2 bases; J trimming: 0 bases; junction bases outside the gene matches: 6. The CDR3 loop spans 16 amino acids. CDR3 loop: CASSLTPGGNSYEQYF. CDR3 nucleotide sequence: TGTGCCAGCAGCTTAACCCCGGGGGGGAACTCCTACGAGCAGTACTTC.

This clone showed up just once. CDR3 amino acids: CASSFGTGYEQYF. The DNA for the CDR3 is TGTGCCAGCAGCTTTGGGACAGGCTACGAGCAGTACTTC. The chain is built from TRBV7-6 and TRBJ2-7; TRBD1 matches at 8 bases. The V segment lost 3 bases and the J segment 3 bases; nucleotides outside the gene matches: 1. This CDR3 comprises 13 residues. Germline V gene sequence: CDR1 SGHVS, CDR2 FNYEAQ.

This chain connects TRBV30 to TRBJ2-2; D is possibly TRBD2 (5 bases). Germline values: CDR1 GTSNPN, CDR2 SVGIG (reference sequence). CDR3 length equals 14 residues. V was clipped by 2 bases and J by 5 bases, with 12 bases between them. The DNA for the CDR3 is TGTGCCTGGAGTCCCGGGGTAGTAACCGGGGAGCTGTTTTTT. Encoded protein: CAWSPGVVTGELFF. The entire variable domain, with the rest obtained from reference TRBV30 and TRBJ2-2, is as follows: SQTIHQWPATLVQPVGSPLSLECTVEGTSNPNLYWYRQAAGRGLQLLFYSVGIGQISSEVPQNLSASRPQDRQFILSSKKLLLSDSGFYLCAWSPGVVTGELFFGEGSRLTVL.

This chain connects TRBV14 to TRBJ2-7, with 7 bases that match TRBD1. Per germline, CDR1 SGHDN and CDR2 FVKESK. The CDR3 spans 15 residues. Germline trimming cut 2 bases from V and 0 bases from J; bases unmatched to any gene: 4. The CDR3 DNA sequence: TGTGCCAGCAGCCAAACAGGGGCCCTCTCCTACGAGCAGTACTTC. Its protein is CASSQTGALSYEQYF.

The count of this clone is one. The chain has TRBV4-2 and TRBJ2-2; D not certain. V was clipped by 2 bases and J by 10 bases, with 11 bases between them. This CDR3 region has 13 residues. Germline assignment: CDR1 LGHNA and CDR2 YNFKEQ. The CDR3, as DNA: TGTGCCAGCAGCCAATATTCGAGCGAGGAGCTGTTTTTT. It yields the protein CASSQYSSEELFF.